The clone carrying this TCR beta chain was counted at least ten times. Its antigen remains unknown. The CDR3 covers 14 residues. Looked up from germline, CDR1 is SEHNR and CDR2 is FQNEAQ (reference sequence). Trimming stripped 5 bases from V and 2 bases from J, with 7 bases between. Template material for amplifying TCR beta CDR3 regions consisted of RNA transcripts. An initial round of RT-PCR targeting the TCR CDR3 relied on the HTBI primer set. One entry per CDR3 protein, called by TCRdb with MiXCR from the multiplex PCR reads. The sample has roughly 840,000 distinct CDR3 sequences; 38% are singletons. This sample stems from a study of T cells in Graves' hyperthyroidism and ophthalmopathy. Points from the study as a whole: Among thyroid clonotypes expanded above 0.001, most also appeared in blood.

Every diagnosis used clinical symptoms, serum thyroxine and TRAb, thyroid ultrasound and orbital computed tomography. This sequence joins TRBV7-9 and TRBJ1-6; tentatively, D is TRBD1 (6 bases). Sample: blood. This receptor was identified in a man younger than 35 with Graves' hyperthyroidism. CDR3 in amino acids: CASSRTAYNSPLHF. CDR3 sequence (DNA): TGTGCCAGCAGCCGGACAGCCTATAATTCACCCCTCCACTTT.